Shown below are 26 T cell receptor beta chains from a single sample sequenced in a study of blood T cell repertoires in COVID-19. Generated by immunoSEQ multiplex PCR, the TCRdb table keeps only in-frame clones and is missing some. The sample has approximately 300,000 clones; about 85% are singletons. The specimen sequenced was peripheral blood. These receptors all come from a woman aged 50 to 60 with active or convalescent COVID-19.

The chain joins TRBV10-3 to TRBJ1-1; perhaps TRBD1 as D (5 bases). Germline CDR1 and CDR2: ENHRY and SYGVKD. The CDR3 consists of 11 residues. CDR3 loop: CAAGRSTEAFF. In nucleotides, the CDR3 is TGTGCGGCGGGGCGAAGCACTGAAGCTTTCTTT.

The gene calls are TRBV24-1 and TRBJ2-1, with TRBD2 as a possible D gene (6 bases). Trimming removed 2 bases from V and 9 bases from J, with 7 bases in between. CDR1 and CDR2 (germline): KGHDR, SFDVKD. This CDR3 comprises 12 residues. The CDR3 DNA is TGTGCCACCAGTGATTGGGGAGGTGAGCAGTTCTTC. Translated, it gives CATSDWGGEQFF.

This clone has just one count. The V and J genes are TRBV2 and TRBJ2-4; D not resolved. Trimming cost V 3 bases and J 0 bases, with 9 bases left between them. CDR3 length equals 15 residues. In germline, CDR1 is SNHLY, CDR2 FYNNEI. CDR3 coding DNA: TGTGCCAGCAGTGAGGCTAGGAAAGCCAAAAACATTCAGTACTTC. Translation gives CASSEARKAKNIQYF.

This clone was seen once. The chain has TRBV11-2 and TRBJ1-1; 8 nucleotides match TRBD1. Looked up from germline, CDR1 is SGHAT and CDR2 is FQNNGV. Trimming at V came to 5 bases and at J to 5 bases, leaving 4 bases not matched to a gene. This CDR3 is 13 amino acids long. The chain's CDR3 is CASSKQGDTEAFF. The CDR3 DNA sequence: TGTGCCAGCAGCAAACAGGGGGATACTGAAGCTTTCTTT. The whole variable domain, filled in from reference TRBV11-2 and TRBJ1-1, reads EAGVAQSPRYKIIEKRQSVAFWCNPISGHATLYWYQQILGQGPKLLIQFQNNGVVDDSQLPKDRFSAERLKGVDSTLKIQPAKLEDSAVYLCASSKQGDTEAFFGQGTRLTVV.

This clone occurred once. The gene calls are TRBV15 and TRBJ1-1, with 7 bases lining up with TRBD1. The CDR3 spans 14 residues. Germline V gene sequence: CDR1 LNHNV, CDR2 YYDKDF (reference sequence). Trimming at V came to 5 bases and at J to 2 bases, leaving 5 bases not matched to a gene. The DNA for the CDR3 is TGTGCCACCAGCCTGAAGGGGGCCAACACTGAAGCTTTCTTT. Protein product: CATSLKGANTEAFF.

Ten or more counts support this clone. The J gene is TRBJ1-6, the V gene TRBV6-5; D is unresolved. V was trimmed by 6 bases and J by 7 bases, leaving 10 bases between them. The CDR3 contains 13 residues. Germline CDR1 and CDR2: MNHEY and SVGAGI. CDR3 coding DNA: TGTGCCAGCAGCGGACGGGAGAATTCACCCCTCCACTTT. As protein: CASSGRENSPLHF.

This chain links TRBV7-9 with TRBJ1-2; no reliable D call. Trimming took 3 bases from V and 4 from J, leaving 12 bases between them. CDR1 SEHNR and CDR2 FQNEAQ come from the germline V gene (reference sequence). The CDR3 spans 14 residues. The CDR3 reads CASSLTMGTYGYTF. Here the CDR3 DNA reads TGTGCCAGCAGCTTGACAATGGGTACCTATGGCTACACCTTC.

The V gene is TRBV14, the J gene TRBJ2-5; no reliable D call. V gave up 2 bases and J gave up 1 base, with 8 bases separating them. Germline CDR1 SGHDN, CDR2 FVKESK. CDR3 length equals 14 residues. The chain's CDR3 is CASSQSRIQETQYF. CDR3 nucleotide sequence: TGTGCCAGCAGCCAATCGAGGATCCAAGAGACCCAGTACTTC.

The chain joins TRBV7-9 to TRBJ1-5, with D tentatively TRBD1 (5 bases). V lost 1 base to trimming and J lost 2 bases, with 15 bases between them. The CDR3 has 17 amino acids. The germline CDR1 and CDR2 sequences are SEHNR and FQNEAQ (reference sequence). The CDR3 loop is CASSLVLEAQGNQPQHF. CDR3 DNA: TGTGCCAGCAGCTTAGTTCTCGAGGCACAGGGCAATCAGCCCCAGCATTTT. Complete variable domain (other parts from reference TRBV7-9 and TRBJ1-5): DTGVSQNPRHKITKRGQNVTFRCDPISEHNRLYWYRQTLGQGPEFLTYFQNEAQLEKSRLLSDRFSAERPKGSFSTLEIQRTEQGDSAMYLCASSLVLEAQGNQPQHFGDGTRLSIL.

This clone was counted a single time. Here the CDR3 reads CASRVTGAPLHF. The CDR3 coding sequence is TGTGCCAGCAGAGTTACGGGGGCACCCCTCCACTTT. The chain links TRBV6-5 to TRBJ1-6; D is possibly TRBD1 (5 bases). CDR1 MNHEY and CDR2 SVGAGI come from the germline V gene. V dropped 6 bases and J dropped 11 bases, with 11 bases sitting between them. The CDR3 consists of 12 residues.

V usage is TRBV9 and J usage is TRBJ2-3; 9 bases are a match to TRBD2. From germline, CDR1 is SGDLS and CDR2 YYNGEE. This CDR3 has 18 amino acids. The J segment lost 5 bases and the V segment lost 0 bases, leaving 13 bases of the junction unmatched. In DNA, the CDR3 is TGTGCCAGCAGCGTAGCCTGGGGACTTAGCGGGAGTGGAGATACGCAGTATTTT. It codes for CASSVAWGLSGSGDTQYF.

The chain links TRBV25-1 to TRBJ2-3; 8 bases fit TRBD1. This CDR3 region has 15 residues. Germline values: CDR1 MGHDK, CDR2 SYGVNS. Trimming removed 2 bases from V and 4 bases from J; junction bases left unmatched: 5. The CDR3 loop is CASSENQGASDTQYF. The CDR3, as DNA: TGTGCCAGCAGTGAAAACCAGGGGGCGTCAGATACGCAGTATTTT.

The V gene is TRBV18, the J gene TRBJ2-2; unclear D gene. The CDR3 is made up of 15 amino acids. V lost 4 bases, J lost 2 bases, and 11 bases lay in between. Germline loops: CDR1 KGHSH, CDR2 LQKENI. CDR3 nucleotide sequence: TGTGCCAGCTCACGACAAACTGGTAACACCGGGGAGCTGTTTTTT. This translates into CASSRQTGNTGELFF.

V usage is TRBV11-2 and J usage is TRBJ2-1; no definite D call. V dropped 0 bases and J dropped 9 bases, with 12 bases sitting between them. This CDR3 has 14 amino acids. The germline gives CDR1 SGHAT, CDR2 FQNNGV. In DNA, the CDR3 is TGTGCCAGCAGCTTAGATATGTGGTCTACTGAGCAGTTCTTC. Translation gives CASSLDMWSTEQFF.

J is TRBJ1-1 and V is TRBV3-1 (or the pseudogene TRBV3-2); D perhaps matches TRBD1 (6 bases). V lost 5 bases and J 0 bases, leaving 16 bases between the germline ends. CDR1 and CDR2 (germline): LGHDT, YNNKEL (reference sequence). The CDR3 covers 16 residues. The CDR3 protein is CASSWRVGAMNTEAFF. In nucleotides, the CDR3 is TGTGCCAGCAGCTGGCGAGTGGGGGCTATGAACACTGAAGCTTTCTTT.

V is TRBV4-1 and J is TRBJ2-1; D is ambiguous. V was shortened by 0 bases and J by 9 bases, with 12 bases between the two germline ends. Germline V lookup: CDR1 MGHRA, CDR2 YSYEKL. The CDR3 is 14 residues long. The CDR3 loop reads CASSQDRVRSEQFF. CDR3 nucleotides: TGCGCCAGCAGCCAAGATCGTGTCCGGAGTGAGCAGTTCTTC.

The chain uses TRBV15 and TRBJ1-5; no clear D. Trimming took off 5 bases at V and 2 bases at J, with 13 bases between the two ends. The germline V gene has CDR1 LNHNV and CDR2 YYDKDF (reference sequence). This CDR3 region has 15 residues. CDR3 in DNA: TGTGCCACCAGCCTCGGGGTGGTACGCAATCAGCCCCAGCATTTT. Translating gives CATSLGVVRNQPQHF.

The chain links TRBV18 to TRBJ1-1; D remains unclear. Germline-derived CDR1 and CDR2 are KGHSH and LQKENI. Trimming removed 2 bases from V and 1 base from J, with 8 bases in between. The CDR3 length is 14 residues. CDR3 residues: CASSPGGPNTEAFF. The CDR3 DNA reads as TGTGCCAGCTCACCAGGAGGGCCGAACACTGAAGCTTTCTTT.

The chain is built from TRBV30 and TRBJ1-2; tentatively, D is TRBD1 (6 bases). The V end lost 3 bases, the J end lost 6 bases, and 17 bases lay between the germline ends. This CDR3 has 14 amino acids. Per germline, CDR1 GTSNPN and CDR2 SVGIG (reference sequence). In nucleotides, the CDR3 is TGTGCCTGGAGGGCAGGGGTTAGCTTGCATGGCTACACCTTC. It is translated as CAWRAGVSLHGYTF.

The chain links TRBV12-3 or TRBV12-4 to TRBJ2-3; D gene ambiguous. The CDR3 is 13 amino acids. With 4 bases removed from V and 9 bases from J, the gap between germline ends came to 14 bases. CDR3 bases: TGTGCCAGCAGTTCACCCCATTTCGGGACGCAGTATTTT. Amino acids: CASSSPHFGTQYF.

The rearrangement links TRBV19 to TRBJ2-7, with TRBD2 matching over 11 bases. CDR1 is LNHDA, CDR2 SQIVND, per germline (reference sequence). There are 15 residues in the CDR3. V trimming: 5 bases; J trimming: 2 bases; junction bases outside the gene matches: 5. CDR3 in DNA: TGTGCCAGTAGTGTAGTAGCGGGAGGGACCTACGAGCAGTACTTC. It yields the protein CASSVVAGGTYEQYF.

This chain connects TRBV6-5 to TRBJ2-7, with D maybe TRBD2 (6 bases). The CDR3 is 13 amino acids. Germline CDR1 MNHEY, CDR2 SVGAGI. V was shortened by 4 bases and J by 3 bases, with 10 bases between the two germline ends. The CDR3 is CASSWNSGYEQYF. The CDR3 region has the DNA TGTGCCAGCAGTTGGAATAGCGGCTACGAGCAGTACTTC.

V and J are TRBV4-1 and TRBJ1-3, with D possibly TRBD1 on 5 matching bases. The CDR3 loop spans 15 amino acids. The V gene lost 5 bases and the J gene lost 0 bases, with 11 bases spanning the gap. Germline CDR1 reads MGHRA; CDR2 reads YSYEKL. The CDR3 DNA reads TGCGCCAGCAGCGACAGTGTATCCTCTGGAAACACCATATATTTT. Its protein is CASSDSVSSGNTIYF.

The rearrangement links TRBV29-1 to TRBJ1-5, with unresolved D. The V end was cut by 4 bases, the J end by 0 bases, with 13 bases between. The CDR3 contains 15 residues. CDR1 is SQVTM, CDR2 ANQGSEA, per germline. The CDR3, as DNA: TGCAGCGTTGCTTATTCCGGAGATAGCAATCAGCCCCAGCATTTT. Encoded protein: CSVAYSGDSNQPQHF.

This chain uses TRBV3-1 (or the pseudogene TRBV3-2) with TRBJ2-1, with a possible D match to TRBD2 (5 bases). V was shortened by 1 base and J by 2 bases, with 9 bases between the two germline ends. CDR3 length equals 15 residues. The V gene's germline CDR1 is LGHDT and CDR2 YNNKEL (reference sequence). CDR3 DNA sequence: TGTGCCAGCAGCCAAGCAAGCGGCCCCTACAATGAGCAGTTCTTC. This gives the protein CASSQASGPYNEQFF.

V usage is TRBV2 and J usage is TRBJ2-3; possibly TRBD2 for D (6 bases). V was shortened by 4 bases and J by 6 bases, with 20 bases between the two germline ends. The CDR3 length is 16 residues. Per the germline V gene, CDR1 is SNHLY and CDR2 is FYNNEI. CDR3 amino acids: CASSGQPGTPWDTQYF. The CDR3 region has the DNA TGTGCCAGCAGTGGTCAACCCGGGACTCCTTGGGATACGCAGTATTTT.